This T cell receptor (beta chain) is from a study of metastatic and nonmetastatic thyroid tumors. Thyroid surgery was preceded by no treatment in any patient. Deletions cut 4 bases from V and 2 bases from J, with 12 bases between. The CDR3 has 15 residues. Germline CDR1 and CDR2: SGHTA and FQGNSA. At least ten counts were recorded for this clone. What it binds is unknown. Per the original methods: The authors used CDR3 differences across clinicopathological groups to build a distant-metastasis classifier for papillary thyroid cancer. MiXCR was used by TCRdb to re-call the PCR reads. TCRdb assigned the V and J calls; the authors' analysis was not used. Among tens of thousands of clones listed, roughly a quarter were seen once. Points from the study as a whole: It was reportedly found that TCR beta diversity was significantly higher in malignant thyroid tumors than in benign nodules, a difference seen in both blood and tumor samples.

The V call is TRBV7-2, the J call TRBJ2-1, with D maybe TRBD2 (7 bases). The clonotype was recovered from a male donor with papillary thyroid cancer or a benign thyroid nodule (not recorded which). Some clones in this sample may be carry-over from other donors' samples. The sample comprised blood. This chain's CDR3 is CASSSGGPPYNEQFF. CDR3 DNA: TGTGCCAGCAGCTCCGGGGGGCCGCCCTACAATGAGCAGTTCTTC.